These T cell receptor beta chains were read from a single sample in a study of T cells in Graves' hyperthyroidism and ophthalmopathy. TCRdb recomputed calls from the multiplex PCR reads with MiXCR, one row per CDR3 protein. The sample holds roughly 250,000 distinct CDR3 sequences, about 16% seen once. The sequenced material came from blood. The receptors were gathered from a woman between 18 and 29 years old with Graves' ophthalmopathy. The CDR3 runs from the conserved cysteine through the conserved F or W. Each record gives: CDR3 DNA, CDR3 protein, D gene, clone size, V gene, J gene. A D gene is named only where the DNA matches it firmly. Clone size is shown for a subset of rows, as once, few, many or a class of expanded clone.

CDR3 DNA: TGTGCCAGTAGAGACCTCCGGGACAACCTAAAGAACACTGAAGCTTTCTTT
CDR3 protein: CASRDLRDNLKNTEAFF
D gene: -
clone size: many
V gene: TRBV6-1
J gene: TRBJ1-1

CDR3 DNA: TGTGCCAGCAGCCCGGACGGGAATCAGCCCCAGCATTTT
CDR3 protein: CASSPDGNQPQHF
D gene: -
clone size: many
V gene: TRBV6-1
J gene: TRBJ1-5

CDR3 DNA: TGTGCCAGCAGCCAAGGGAACTATGGCTACACCTTC
CDR3 protein: CASSQGNYGYTF
D gene: -
clone size: many
V gene: TRBV4-2
J gene: TRBJ1-2

CDR3 DNA: TGTGCCAGCAGCTTCGCCGACAGGGGGCGCGGTGGCTACACCTTC
CDR3 protein: CASSFADRGRGGYTF
D gene: TRBD1
clone size: many
V gene: TRBV7-9
J gene: TRBJ1-2

CDR3 DNA: TGTGCCAGCAGCCAAGAACCCCTGAACACTGAAGCTTTCTTT
CDR3 protein: CASSQEPLNTEAFF
D gene: -
clone size: few
V gene: TRBV4-2
J gene: TRBJ1-1

CDR3 DNA: TGCAGTGCTAGAGGACAGGGCGGCCCGGGTACAGATACGCAGTATTTT
CDR3 protein: CSARGQGGPGTDTQYF
D gene: TRBD1
clone size: many
V gene: TRBV20-1
J gene: TRBJ2-3

CDR3 DNA: TGTGCCAGCAGCTCGATCGACAGTAACACCGGGGAGCTGTTTTTT
CDR3 protein: CASSSIDSNTGELFF
D gene: -
clone size: many
V gene: TRBV7-9
J gene: TRBJ2-2

CDR3 DNA: TGCGCCAGCACCACAGCAACTAATGAAAAACTGTTTTTT
CDR3 protein: CASTTATNEKLFF
D gene: -
clone size: many
V gene: TRBV10-2
J gene: TRBJ1-4

CDR3 DNA: TGTGCCAGCAGGGGGGGGACTTCCCATGAGCAGTTCTTC
CDR3 protein: CASRGGTSHEQFF
D gene: TRBD2
clone size: many
V gene: TRBV2
J gene: TRBJ2-1

CDR3 DNA: TGTGCCAGCAGTCACTCCGGGACAGGGGGAAATCGGCAGCCCCAGCATTTT
CDR3 protein: CASSHSGTGGNRQPQHF
D gene: TRBD1
clone size: -
V gene: TRBV28
J gene: TRBJ1-5

CDR3 DNA: TGTGCCAGCAGGGGTTATGACACGAACACTGAAGCTTTCTTT
CDR3 protein: CASRGYDTNTEAFF
D gene: -
clone size: many
V gene: TRBV6-1
J gene: TRBJ1-1

CDR3 DNA: TGTGCCAGCAGTGAATTGGTAGGGCGGGAGACCCAGTACTTC
CDR3 protein: CASSELVGRETQYF
D gene: -
clone size: many
V gene: TRBV6-1
J gene: TRBJ2-5

CDR3 DNA: TGTGCCAGCTCGCCCGAGGGGAGGATTGGAAACACCATATATTTT
CDR3 protein: CASSPEGRIGNTIYF
D gene: -
clone size: many
V gene: TRBV18
J gene: TRBJ1-3

CDR3 DNA: TGTGCCAGTAGTATTAGGCGTAGCAATCAGCCCCAGCATTTT
CDR3 protein: CASSIRRSNQPQHF
D gene: -
clone size: many
V gene: TRBV19
J gene: TRBJ1-5

CDR3 DNA: TGTGCCAGCAGCCTCGCCGCAGCTGCCTATGGCTACACCTTC
CDR3 protein: CASSLAAAAYGYTF
D gene: -
clone size: many
V gene: TRBV7-2
J gene: TRBJ1-2

CDR3 DNA: TGTGCCAGCAGTGATGGGGGGTCACCCCTCCACTTT
CDR3 protein: CASSDGGSPLHF
D gene: -
clone size: many
V gene: TRBV6-1
J gene: TRBJ1-6

CDR3 DNA: TGTGCCAGCAGAATAAGGGACAGGGCCTACGAGCAGTACTTC
CDR3 protein: CASRIRDRAYEQYF
D gene: TRBD1
clone size: many
V gene: TRBV28
J gene: TRBJ2-7

CDR3 DNA: TGTGCCAGCAGCTTAAGTAGAGGGCAGGGGGGATTACACAATGAGCAGTTCTTC
CDR3 protein: CASSLSRGQGGLHNEQFF
D gene: -
clone size: many
V gene: TRBV7-9
J gene: TRBJ2-1

CDR3 DNA: TGTGCCAGCAGGGGACTAGCGGTTCAAGAGACCCAGTACTTC
CDR3 protein: CASRGLAVQETQYF
D gene: TRBD2
clone size: many
V gene: TRBV2
J gene: TRBJ2-5

CDR3 DNA: TGCAGTGCGACCGAAAGCTGGCGAGTGTACTTC
CDR3 protein: CSATESWRVYF
D gene: -
clone size: -
V gene: TRBV20-1
J gene: TRBJ2-5

CDR3 DNA: TGCAGTGCAAGGTCGGTACAGCCGCCCTACGAGCAGTACTTC
CDR3 protein: CSARSVQPPYEQYF
D gene: -
clone size: many
V gene: TRBV20-1
J gene: TRBJ2-7

CDR3 DNA: TGTGCCAGCAGCTCATCGACAGTTTACTCCTACGAGCAGTACTTC
CDR3 protein: CASSSSTVYSYEQYF
D gene: -
clone size: many
V gene: TRBV7-9
J gene: TRBJ2-7